This TCR beta chain was recorded in a study of blood T cell repertoires in COVID-19. Background on the study: Sources were T cells, B-cell-depleted T cells, or PBMCs; the material itself was cDNA or gDNA.

CDR1 and CDR2 (germline): SEHNR, FQNEAQ (reference sequence). The CDR3 sequence is 16 residues long. The V and J ends lost 5 bases and 6 bases, in that order; junction bases with no gene match: 12. Method: immunoSEQ multiplex PCR; TCRdb's copy keeps in-frame clones and lacks some. This sample has some 350,000 clones; around 89% occur once, and the top ten carry around 1%. Participants were placed into cohorts based on the clinical history they reported. Recovered status applied to Cohort 3 donors who had two consecutive negative PCRs. It also applied to those with clearance or with symptom resolution.

The sequenced sample consisted of PBMCs or T cells enriched from blood (not recorded which). This receptor was taken from a man aged 18 to 30 who had recovered from COVID-19. The V call is TRBV7-9, the J call TRBJ2-1; 8 positions agree with TRBD2. CDR3 DNA sequence: TGTGCCAGCAGCCCGTTAGCGGGGAGATTAATCAATGAGCAGTTCTTC. Its translation is CASSPLAGRLINEQFF. The full variable domain, its missing parts supplied by reference TRBV7-9 and TRBJ2-1, is DTGVSQNPRHKITKRGQNVTFRCDPISEHNRLYWYRQTLGQGPEFLTYFQNEAQLEKSRLLSDRFSAERPKGSFSTLEIQRTEQGDSAMYLCASSPLAGRLINEQFFGPGTRLTVL.